This is a list of T cell receptor beta chains from one sample in a study of vaccination and CD4 T cells after COVID-19. Using its own MiXCR run on the PCR reads, TCRdb lists one record per CDR3 protein. This sample yields about 26,000 distinct CDR3 sequences, of which roughly 38% are seen a single time; about 3.2% belongs to the top ten. No antigen is known for these receptors. The sequenced sample was CD4+ T cells from blood, cultured in vitro, obtained about 7 months after SARS-CoV-2 vaccination. The origin of the receptors is a human donor who had recovered from COVID-19. CDR3s include the opening cysteine and the closing phenylalanine or tryptophan.

TRBV24-1,16,CATSGSSGRSDNEQFF
TRBV6-1,18,CASRGTSGAVTNTGELFF
TRBV6-1,15,CASKSGGGFIYEQYF
TRBV28,15,CASSFWDRGFETQYF
TRBV2,12,CASSEAHYGYTF
TRBV24-1,10,CATSQETQYF
TRBV19,14,CASSTNGNTGELFF
TRBV2,16,CASSTHRTGGNTEAFF
TRBV5-4,15,CASSFGAYRNSPLHF
TRBV6-4,14,CASSASAGITEAFF
TRBV9,14,CASTFGTGMSPLHF
TRBV20-1,17,CSARGPPTSGRIEAQYF
TRBV20-1,15,CSARLASGGADTQYF
TRBV20-1,13,CSARRGANTEAFF
TRBV24-1,16,CATSDPTRGGHNEQFF
TRBV5-5,13,CASSFDRRGTQYF
TRBV7-9,16,CASTPPRVAASYEQYF
TRBV20-1,13,CSARLAGRNEQYF
TRBV28,15,CASSFKGYVIGELFF
TRBV19,15,CASSARTGNDYEQYF
TRBV7-9,12,CASSLVGSDLHF
TRBV20-1,12,CSARFYQETQYF
TRBV19,15,CASSPLAGAADTQYF
TRBV20-1,12,CSARDPDNEQFF
TRBV11-2,15,CASTRLTGLRETQYF
TRBV9,13,CASSEDSGYEQYF
TRBV20-1,14,CSARRGAPPHEQYF
TRBV25-1,15,CASSAAGPLDYGYTF
TRBV12-3/TRBV12-4,16,CASGLAGGPVRETQYF
TRBV20-1,16,CSARDNGRRVNSPLHF
TRBV7-9,16,CASSLAGAGGANVLTF
TRBV6-1,13,CASKQGANQPQHF
TRBV6-1,15,CATRRAGLNQETQYF
TRBV28,13,CASSLYGTHGYTF
TRBV19,15,CASSIVPGDRETQYF
TRBV28,17,CASRNPPGKFYSYEQYF
TRBV7-2,14,CASSLGDRSSGYTF
TRBV7-8,17,CASSLFQQDYSNQPQHF
TRBV20-1,16,CSASDRDLASTDTQYF
TRBV20-1,14,CSASPSGRAGEQFF
TRBV20-1,14,CSASMGEITDTQYF